Below are 5 T cell receptor beta chains sequenced from a single sample in a study of T cells expressing NK-cell markers. TCRdb reprocessed the 5' RACE reads and keeps a single row for each CDR3 protein, giving no DNA. The table for this sample gives around 100,000 distinct CDR3 sequences. The source material was blood T cells: a sorted CD56 or NKG2C T cell subset, CD4+ or CD8+ T cells, or bulk PBMC T cells (not recorded which). These receptor sequences come from a woman aged 18 to 75 in good health.

The chain couples TRBV11-2 to TRBJ1-1. CDR3 length: 14 amino acids. Germline CDR1 SGHAT, CDR2 FQNNGV. CDR3 protein: CASSWEGEATEAFF.

This sequence joins TRBV14 and TRBJ2-1; TCRdb picks TRBD2, but there is no DNA to check that call. The CDR3 is 13 residues long. From germline, CDR1 is SGHDN and CDR2 FVKESK. CDR3 loop: CASSQAVLASRFF.

This sequence joins TRBV11-3 and TRBJ2-2; without DNA, the TCRdb call of TRBD1 cannot be checked. The CDR3 length is 17 residues. The germline V gene has CDR1 SGHNT and CDR2 YENEEA. This CDR3 reads CASSPRKGQGASGELFF.

The rearrangement links TRBV6-5 to TRBJ2-1; absent DNA, TCRdb's TRBD2 call cannot be checked. The CDR3 consists of 18 residues. Germline values: CDR1 MNHEY, CDR2 SVGAGI. The CDR3 here is CASSYSGGGRVAGNEQFF.

V gene TRBV4-3 combines with J gene TRBJ2-2; the D call of TRBD2 rests on TCRdb alone, since no DNA is present to check it. CDR1 LGHNA and CDR2 YSLEER come from the germline V gene. This CDR3 contains 16 residues. The CDR3 is CASSQDTGEDTGELFF.